This TCR beta chain was recorded in a study of blood T cell repertoires in COVID-19 (dated by TCRdb to between 2020 and 2021). About the investigation overall: The collaborator samples originated in the United States, Italy and Spain and spanned the acute and convalescent phases of COVID-19. HLA class I and class II types, where available, came from metadata supplied by the sample provider rather than from assay-based typing. Sample metadata almost always included a de-identified subject ID, COVID-19 status, age in years and sex. The prospective study material was composed of cDNA or gDNA derived from T cells, B-cell-depleted T cells, or PBMCs. The dataset comprised deeply sampled blood TCRbeta repertoires from subjects exposed to, actively infected with, or recovered from COVID-19. A freely available public database, intended as a resource for researchers studying the immune response to SARS-CoV-2, is where the repertoires were released. Samples came from the ongoing ImmuneRACE study (first 160 participants) plus 1,254 subjects from 6 global collaborators. Study-wide conclusions, independent of this receptor: How much clinical and demographic metadata was included differed by source and by participant, and the metadata was provided uncurated.

The immunoSEQ Assay, a bias-controlled multiplex PCR, was used to amplify TCRbeta CDR3 regions from genomic DNA. Regarding the original processing steps: The number of nucleated cells in each sample was estimated from the amplification of reference gene primers within the assay. Sequence reads were collapsed and filtered to measure the absolute abundance of every unique TCRbeta CDR3 rearrangement. Productive Simpson clonality was computed per sample as the square root of Simpson's diversity index over productive rearrangements. TCRdb re-hosts the immuneACCESS table, in-frame sequences only. Its copies lack some clones; in the studies checked, an unresolved V gene accounts for under half of them, and the cause for the rest is not known. V, J and clone size reflect that table, while D and trimming were determined from the DNA. For this sample the table gives fewer than 200,000 clones, of which around 90% were detected only once. The ten largest clones capture approximately 0.56% of the sample.

Details on this clone: No antigen is known for it. Nothing much larger sits one base from this clone, and base qualities are not available.

Each collaborating institution followed its own protocols to collect whole blood in K2EDTA tubes. For TCRbeta analysis, collaborators shipped samples as frozen whole blood, isolated PBMCs, or DNA extracted from either of those sample types. CDR3 length: 16 amino acids, cysteine to phenylalanine. The retained sequence is limited to the CDR3, 48 bases, with the frame set at the first base. The junction shows trimming of 2 bases on V and 1 base on J, plus 15 bases between the germline ends. The germline V gene (reference sequence) yields GTSNPN for CDR1 and SVGIG for CDR2. The rearrangement combines TRBV30 with TRBJ1-5, and perhaps TRBD1 as D gene, on 6 matching bases. What was sequenced was peripheral blood. This receptor was taken from a man in his fifties with acute or convalescent COVID-19. The CDR3 region: CAWSRGTTVSNQPQHF. The nucleotides are TGTGCCTGGAGTAGGGGGACAACTGTAAGCAATCAGCCCCAGCATTTT.